One and the same sample provided the 18 T cell receptor beta chains below, sequenced in a study of response to subunit inactivated influenza vaccine (dated by TCRdb to 2017 to 2018). The receptor library was made with RT-PCR. The data were produced on an Illumina HiSeq 2500. TCRdb reprocessing: public reads trimmed at Q25 with fastp, clones called with MiXCR, in-frame beta chains kept. Rows are combined by CDR3 protein, so each entry shows the most common genes and DNA. The sample includes 250,000 to 350,000 distinct CDR3 sequences, with around 20% observed a single time. The ten top clones hold 10% of the sample. The sample consisted of PBMCs from blood, taken about 20 months after vaccination. These receptors originate from a man aged 45-69 years who received an inactivated influenza vaccine. Donor details come from another sample of the same person, matched by shared clones.

This clonotype has only a few counts. This chain links TRBV28 with TRBJ2-7; D perhaps matches TRBD1 (5 bases). The V end was cut by 5 bases, the J end by 4 bases, with 15 bases between. This CDR3 is 14 amino acids long. The germline gives CDR1 MDHEN, CDR2 SYDVKM. The CDR3 sequence is CASSGQGGSYEQYF. CDR3 bases: TGTGCCAGCAGTGGCCAGGGTGGCTCGTACGAGCAGTACTTC.

The V call is TRBV6-5, the J call TRBJ1-4; TRBD1 matches 9 bases. The germline V gene encodes CDR1 MNHEY and CDR2 SVGAGI. Trimming took 4 bases from V and 8 from J; bases not matched to a gene: 11. This CDR3 is built from 16 residues. CDR3 sequence: CASSSGTGLPGEKLFF. CDR3 nucleotide sequence: TGTGCCAGCAGTTCCGGGACAGGGTTACCAGGAGAAAAACTGTTTTTT.

This rearrangement joins TRBV12-3 or TRBV12-4 to TRBJ1-4; D gene uncertain. This CDR3 region has 14 residues. With 6 bases removed from V and 0 bases from J, the gap between germline ends came to 8 bases. The DNA for the CDR3 is TGTGCCAGCAGGAGTCAACCAACTAATGAAAAACTGTTTTTT. Translated: CASRSQPTNEKLFF.

This clonotype occurred a few times. This sequence joins TRBV11-3 and TRBJ1-2, with 7 bases aligning to TRBD1. This CDR3 spans 18 amino acids. V trimming: 2 bases; J trimming: 0 bases; junction bases outside the gene matches: 12. Germline V gene lookup returns CDR1 SGHNT and CDR2 YENEEA. The CDR3 nucleotides are TGTGCCAGCAGCTTACGAAAAAGGACAGGAATAGCTAACTATGGCTACACCTTC. Translated, it gives CASSLRKRTGIANYGYTF.

This clonotype was seen many times. The rearrangement uses TRBV29-1 and TRBJ2-1, with D possibly called TRBD1 or TRBD2 (5 bases each). Trimming removed 6 bases at V and 4 bases at J, with 7 bases between. The germline gives CDR1 SQVTM, CDR2 ANQGSEA. This CDR3 has 11 residues. CDR3 in amino acids: CSVGVYNEQFF. In DNA, the CDR3 is TGCAGCGTGGGGGTATACAATGAGCAGTTCTTC.

The V call is TRBV3-1, the J call TRBJ2-1; D is undetermined. CDR1 and CDR2 (germline): LGHDT, YNNKEL (reference sequence). The CDR3 sequence is 13 residues long. Trimming took 1 base from V and 9 from J, leaving 10 bases between them. The chain's CDR3 is CASSQGYYGEQFF. The CDR3 bases are TGTGCCAGCAGCCAAGGGTACTACGGTGAGCAGTTCTTC.

This clonotype has only a few counts. The chain recombines TRBV3-1 with TRBJ2-1; 8 bases are shared with TRBD1. V gave up 4 bases and J gave up 2 bases; unmatched junction bases: 10. CDR1 LGHDT and CDR2 YNNKEL come from the germline V gene (reference sequence). The CDR3 spans 17 residues. The CDR3 DNA follows: TGTGCCAGCAGCCCGCCCGCCGGACAGGGCCCCTACAATGAGCAGTTCTTC. Encoded protein: CASSPPAGQGPYNEQFF.

This clonotype was observed at least ten times. The chain links TRBV7-6 to TRBJ1-1; perhaps TRBD1 as D (6 bases). The CDR3 contains 16 residues. The germline V gene encodes CDR1 SGHVS and CDR2 FNYEAQ. Trimming removed 1 base at V and 4 bases at J, with 16 bases between. CDR3 in amino acids: CASSLGPGDWSTEAFF. Here the CDR3 DNA reads TGTGCCAGCAGCTTAGGCCCAGGGGATTGGAGCACTGAAGCTTTCTTT. Full variable domain (rest looked up from reference TRBV7-6 and TRBJ1-1): GAGVSQSPRYKVTKRGQDVALRCDPISGHVSLYWYRQALGQGPEFLTYFNYEAQQDKSGLPNDRFSAERPEGSISTLTIQRTEQRDSAMYRCASSLGPGDWSTEAFFGQGTRLTVV.

As concerns this clonotype: It may be a read error: a sequence one base away is much more abundant. The CDR3 reads CASSPSGSGGQRQHF. CDR3 nucleotide sequence: TGTGCCAGCAGCCCGTCGGGGTCAGGGGGGCAGCGCCAGCATTTT. V gene TRBV7-2 combines with J gene TRBJ1-5; 7 bases align to TRBD1. This CDR3 region has 15 residues. Germline V lookup: CDR1 SGHTA, CDR2 FQGNSA.

The V and J genes are TRBV20-1 and TRBJ2-7; 9 positions agree with TRBD2. Germline V CDR1 and CDR2: DFQATT, SNEGSKA (reference sequence). CDR3 size: 14 residues. J lost 4 bases, V lost 4 bases, and 8 bases had no gene match. The CDR3 loop is CSATSSSGIYEQYF. The CDR3 DNA reads TGCAGTGCTACATCATCTAGCGGGATTTACGAGCAGTACTTC.

On this clonotype itself: A much larger clone lies a single base off, so this may be a read error. The V gene is TRBV20-1, the J gene TRBJ1-2; D is possibly TRBD1 (6 bases). Germline V CDR1 and CDR2: DFQATT, SNEGSKA (reference sequence). CDR3 length: 14 amino acids. The CDR3 region has the DNA TGCAGTGCCTATCCCCAGGGGCCTAACTATGACTACACCTTC. It encodes CSAYPQGPNYDYTF.

The chain joins TRBV14 to TRBJ2-1; D unresolved. Trimming left V 3 bases short and J 6 bases short, with 6 bases between. The CDR3 is made up of 12 amino acids. Per the germline V gene, CDR1 is SGHDN and CDR2 is FVKESK. The CDR3 DNA follows: TGTGCCAGCAGCCACTTTGCCAATGAGCAGTTCTTC. Translating it yields CASSHFANEQFF.

This clonotype was found a few times. This chain joins TRBV28 and TRBJ1-2; D uncertain. V was clipped by 6 bases and J by 1 base, with 6 bases between them. The CDR3 sequence is 12 residues long. Per germline, CDR1 MDHEN and CDR2 SYDVKM. This CDR3 is CASRRGNYGYTF. DNA for the CDR3: TGTGCCAGCAGACGCGGTAACTATGGCTACACCTTC.

The V and J genes are TRBV6-1 and TRBJ2-3, with 8 nucleotides matching TRBD2. The V and J ends lost 8 bases and 6 bases, in that order; junction bases with no gene match: 7. This CDR3 comprises 13 residues. Germline V gene lookup returns CDR1 MNHNS and CDR2 SASEGT. The CDR3 loop reads CASSPTGGDTQYF. As DNA, the CDR3 is TGTGCCAGCTCGCCGACGGGGGGGGATACGCAGTATTTT.

This clonotype was counted between two and nine times. The genes are TRBV6-1 and TRBJ1-4; D remains ambiguous. V shed 6 bases and J shed 9 bases, with 17 bases lying between them. This CDR3 comprises 14 residues. Germline V gives CDR1 MNHNS, CDR2 SASEGT. The CDR3 sequence: CASSPEQRAQKLFF. DNA of the CDR3: TGTGCCAGCAGCCCGGAGCAGAGGGCCCAAAAACTGTTTTTT.

The V call is TRBV5-1, the J call TRBJ2-7, with 8 bases lining up with TRBD1. The CDR3 loop spans 15 amino acids. V lost 5 bases, J lost 2 bases, and 9 bases stayed unmatched. CDR1 is SGHRS and CDR2 is YFSETQ in the germline V gene. The DNA of the CDR3 is TGCGCCAGCAGGGCCGGGACAGGTTACACCTACGAGCAGTACTTC. Its protein is CASRAGTGYTYEQYF.

This clonotype was seen just once. The genes are TRBV4-1 and TRBJ2-3, with 9 bases fitting TRBD1. V was pared by 1 base and J by 4 bases, with 3 bases of the junction left unmatched. CDR1 and CDR2 (germline): MGHRA, YSYEKL. This CDR3 is 15 amino acids long. The CDR3: CASSQGQGGPDTQYF. CDR3 nucleotide sequence: TGCGCCAGCAGCCAAGGACAGGGGGGTCCAGATACGCAGTATTTT.

V gene TRBV15 combines with J gene TRBJ1-2; D possibly corresponds to TRBD1 (6 bases). Germline V gives CDR1 LNHNV, CDR2 YYDKDF (reference sequence). The CDR3 extends over 14 amino acids. V gave up 0 bases and J gave up 4 bases, with 9 bases separating them. CDR3 DNA: TGTGCCACCAGCAGAGATGGCAGGGGCTATGGCTACACCTTC. This sequence encodes CATSRDGRGYGYTF.